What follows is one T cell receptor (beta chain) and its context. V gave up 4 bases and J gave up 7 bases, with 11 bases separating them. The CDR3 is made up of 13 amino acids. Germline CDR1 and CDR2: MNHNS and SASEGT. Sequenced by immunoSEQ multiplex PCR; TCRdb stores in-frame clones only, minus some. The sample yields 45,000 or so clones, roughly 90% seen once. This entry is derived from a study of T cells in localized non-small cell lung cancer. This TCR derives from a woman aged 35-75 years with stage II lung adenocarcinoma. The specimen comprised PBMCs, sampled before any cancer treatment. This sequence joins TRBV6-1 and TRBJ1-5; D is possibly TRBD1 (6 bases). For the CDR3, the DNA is TGTGCCAGCAGTGCCAGGGGTAACCAGCCCCAGCATTTT. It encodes CASSARGNQPQHF.